The 10 T cell receptor beta chains presented below share a single source sample, sequenced in a study of molecular identifiers for immune sequencing clone quantification. TCRdb re-derived calls from the PCR reads in MiXCR, one entry per CDR3 protein. The data contain approximately 550,000 distinct CDR3 sequences, roughly 23% of them seen just once; the ten biggest clones take up around 0.86%. The specimen was naive CD8+ T cells from blood, with Jurkat cell RNA spiked in. The sample's subset: FACS-sorted CD8+CD4-CCR7+CD45RA+ naive T cells. These receptors were taken from a human donor in good health. Some libraries in this study had Jurkat cell RNA spiked in.

In its sample, this clonotype was seen once. One end of the junction varies from germline; a read error may be responsible. The V gene is TRBV24-1, the J gene TRBJ2-3; TRBD1 matches 8 bases. The CDR3 is 13 amino acids. Germline V CDR1 and CDR2: KGHDR, SFDVKD. CDR3: CATSDGWTGSLHF. The CDR3 coding sequence is TGTGCCACCAGTGATGGATGGACAGGGAGCCTCCATTTT.

As regards this clonotype: This likely traces to a read error, being one base from a far larger clone. The CDR3 does not close with the conserved phenylalanine or tryptophan, likely indicating a read error. The genes are TRBV28 and TRBJ1-1; no definite D call. V was pared by 3 bases and J by 1 base, with 6 bases between. Germline V gene data show CDR1 as MDHEN and CDR2 as SYDVKM. The CDR3 totals 13 residues. This CDR3 reads CASSFGGNTEAFS. The CDR3 DNA follows: TGTGCCAGCAGTTTTGGCGGGAACACTGAAGCTTTCTCT.

In the case of this clonotype: A read error may be the cause here, since a much bigger clone is one base away. The gene calls are TRBV12-3 or TRBV12-4 and TRBJ1-4; D gene uncertain. This CDR3 is 14 amino acids long. V shed 5 bases and J shed 7 bases, with 14 bases lying between them. The CDR3 protein is CASSPMGMSEKLFF. In nucleotides, the CDR3 is TGTGCCAGCAGTCCCATGGGGATGAGTGAAAAACTGTTTTTT.

This clonotype was detected only a few times. CDR3 loop: CATSRVGISSYNEQFF. The CDR3 DNA is TGTGCCACCAGCAGAGTTGGCATAAGTTCCTACAATGAGCAGTTCTTC. V and J are TRBV15 and TRBJ2-1; D is ambiguous. The germline V and J ends were trimmed by 1 base and 1 base, with 11 bases remaining between them. Germline V gene sequence: CDR1 LNHNV, CDR2 YYDKDF (reference sequence). There are 16 residues in the CDR3.

This clonotype showed up many times. The rearrangement joins TRBV10-3 to TRBJ1-5; possibly TRBD1 for D (6 bases). Germline V lookup: CDR1 ENHRY, CDR2 SYGVKD. CDR3 length: 13 amino acids. Trimming shortened V by 5 bases and J by 7 bases, and 12 bases separated the two germline ends. Written as DNA, the CDR3 is TGTGCCATCAGTACAGGGCCGAACCAGCCCCAGCATTTT. It is translated as CAISTGPNQPQHF.

Concerning this clonotype: A much more abundant neighbour one base away suggests this may be a read error. V gene TRBV7-9 combines with J gene TRBJ2-2, with TRBD2 as a possible D gene (5 bases). The length of the CDR3 is 13 residues. Germline CDR1 and CDR2: SEHNR and FQNEAQ (reference sequence). CDR3 in amino acids: CASSLEAAGKLFF. DNA of the CDR3: TGTGCCAGCAGCTTAGAGGCTGCCGGGAAGCTGTTTTTT.

This clonotype has a handful of counts. The V gene is TRBV6-6, the J gene TRBJ2-3; D is unclear. The germline V and J ends were trimmed by 2 bases and 5 bases, with 8 bases remaining between them. The CDR3 length is 13 residues. The germline CDR1 and CDR2 sequences are MNHNY and SVGAGI (reference sequence). This CDR3 is CASSYTTRDTQYF. The CDR3 region has the DNA TGTGCCAGCAGTTACACAACTCGAGATACGCAGTATTTT.

This clonotype was detected ten times or more. This chain links TRBV5-5 with TRBJ1-1; D remains ambiguous. Germline loops: CDR1 SGHKS, CDR2 YYEKEE (reference sequence). V shed 0 bases and J shed 1 base, with 4 bases lying between them. CDR3 length: 13 amino acids. The CDR3 DNA reads as TGTGCCAGCAGCTTGGCGCGGAACACTGAAGCTTTCTTT. Its protein product is CASSLARNTEAFF.

This rearrangement joins TRBV30 to TRBJ1-2; 7 bases are a match to TRBD1. CDR1 is GTSNPN and CDR2 is SVGIG in the germline V gene (reference sequence). J lost 5 bases, V lost 3 bases, and 9 bases had no gene match. This CDR3 comprises 14 residues. In nucleotides, the CDR3 is TGTGCCTGGAGGGCACCGGGACAGATTTATGGCTACACCTTC. Protein product: CAWRAPGQIYGYTF.

This clonotype was counted at least ten times. This chain links TRBV27 with TRBJ2-3; TRBD2 matches at 8 bases. Looked up from germline, CDR1 is MNHEY and CDR2 is SMNVEV (reference sequence). Trimming at V came to 5 bases and at J to 0 bases, leaving 10 bases not matched to a gene. The CDR3 contains 17 residues. The CDR3 region has the DNA TGTGCCAGCAGTCCCCTGAAGGCTAGCGGGAGCACAGATACGCAGTATTTT. Its protein is CASSPLKASGSTDTQYF.